These T cell receptor beta chains were read from a single sample in a study of T cell repertoires in cytomegalovirus infection. TCRdb itself ran the reads through MiXCR, one entry per CDR3 protein. The sample holds roughly 730,000 distinct CDR3 sequences, roughly 30% seen once. No antigen has been assigned to these receptors. Sequenced material: cultured PBMCs, taken from culture after CMV antigen stimulation. All receptors come from a human donor in good health (CMV status not recorded). Some clones in this sample may be carry-over from other donors' samples. Both conserved end residues are part of each CDR3. A D gene is named only where the DNA matches it firmly. Expanded clones get a size class; other rows say once, few or many, or leave the size out.

abundance,d_gene,j_gene,v_gene,CDR3nt,CDR3aa
once,NA,TRBJ1-1,TRBV4-1,TGCGCCAGCAGCCAAGTGCCAGGGAAACCCACTGAAGCTTTCTTT,CASSQVPGKPTEAFF
NA,NA,TRBJ1-2,TRBV10-3,TGTGCCATCAGTGACCTTCAGGGGAACTATGGCTACACCTTC,CAISDLQGNYGYTF
many,TRBD1,TRBJ1-1,TRBV7-8,TGTGCCAGCAGCTTCGCCGGGACAGGGGGCCTTGAAGCTTTCTTT,CASSFAGTGGLEAFF
NA,NA,TRBJ1-1,TRBV20-1,TGCAGTGCTAGAGACGTATCCGTGAACACTGAAGCTTTCTTT,CSARDVSVNTEAFF
NA,NA,TRBJ1-6,TRBV2,TGTGCCAGCAGTGAAGAGACAGTTTATTCACCCCTCCACTTT,CASSEETVYSPLHF
NA,NA,TRBJ1-3,TRBV2,TGTGCCAGCAGTGTTCCCTCCTCTGGAAACACCATATATTTT,CASSVPSSGNTIYF
NA,NA,TRBJ1-5,TRBV19,TGTTCTGCGGCGGGGACACCCAATCAGCCCCAGCATTTT,CSAAGTPNQPQHF
many,NA,TRBJ2-7,TRBV7-2,TGTGCCAGCAGCTTCCACTACGAGCAGTACTTC,CASSFHYEQYF
NA,TRBD1,TRBJ2-7,TRBV12-3/TRBV12-4,TGTGCCAGCAGTTTTGACCCTACGACAGGGTACGAGCAGTACTTC,CASSFDPTTGYEQYF
NA,NA,TRBJ1-5,TRBV20-1,TGCAGTGCTAGGGTTCAAAATAGCAATCAGCCCCAGCATTTT,CSARVQNSNQPQHF
NA,TRBD2,TRBJ2-1,TRBV3-1,TGTGCCAGCAGCCTTGTAACACCGGGACTAGCGGGGAATGAGCAGTTCTTC,CASSLVTPGLAGNEQFF
NA,NA,TRBJ2-2,TRBV7-9,TGTGCCAGCAGCCGGGACTTTTCTTACACCGGGGAGCTGTTTTTT,CASSRDFSYTGELFF
NA,NA,TRBJ2-5,TRBV7-2,TGTGCCAGCTCAAGGGCGGGCAGTCAAGAGACCCAGTACTTC,CASSRAGSQETQYF
few,TRBD1,TRBJ2-7,TRBV12-3/TRBV12-4,TGTGCCAGCACCCCGACAGGGGGCTTCGACGAGCAGTACTTC,CASTPTGGFDEQYF
NA,TRBD1,TRBJ1-3,TRBV24-1,TGTGCCAACCCGACAGGGGAGGAATCTGGAAACACCATATATTTT,CANPTGEESGNTIYF
few,NA,TRBJ2-5,TRBV12-3/TRBV12-4,TGTGCCAGCAGTTTCGGTGGGCCGGGGACCCAGTACTTC,CASSFGGPGTQYF
many,TRBD2,TRBJ2-1,TRBV7-8,TGTGCCAGCAGCTTCTTGACTAGCGGTTACAATGAGCAGTTCTTC,CASSFLTSGYNEQFF
many,NA,TRBJ2-3,TRBV30,TGTGCCTGGAGGGCAGACCGACTCACAGATACGCAGTATTTT,CAWRADRLTDTQYF
many,TRBD1,TRBJ2-7,TRBV7-6,TGTGCCAGCAGCAAAGGACAGGGGTACTCCTACGAGCAGTACTTC,CASSKGQGYSYEQYF
NA,TRBD2,TRBJ2-1,TRBV20-1,TGCAGTGCTAGTACGGGACTAGCGGGGGTCTCTGATCAGTTCTTC,CSASTGLAGVSDQFF
few,NA,TRBJ2-3,TRBV2,TGTGCCAGCAGTGAATTTTTAGGCAGCTATAATACGCAGTATTTT,CASSEFLGSYNTQYF
many,NA,TRBJ2-7,TRBV7-2,TGTGCCAGCAGCTACAGGGTAGGCTACGAGCAGTACTTC,CASSYRVGYEQYF
NA,NA,TRBJ1-2,TRBV4-1,TGTGCCAGCAGCCAAGACCCATCCTCGACGGCGTTCTATGGCTACACCTTC,CASSQDPSSTAFYGYTF
NA,TRBD2,TRBJ2-1,TRBV20-1,TGCAGTGCACTGAGGACTAGCGGACGAAATGAGCAGTTCTTC,CSALRTSGRNEQFF
NA,TRBD2,TRBJ2-1,TRBV7-2,TGTGCCAGCAGCTTATTGTTTGCGGGGGGGCCCGGCAATGAGCAGTTCTTC,CASSLLFAGGPGNEQFF
NA,NA,TRBJ1-6,TRBV10-3,TGTGCCATCAGTGAGTTGGGGGGGACCAATTCACCCCTCCACTTT,CAISELGGTNSPLHF
few,NA,TRBJ2-2,TRBV7-2,TGTGCCAGCAGCTTAAAATCCCCCTCGGTCGGGGAGCTGTTTTTT,CASSLKSPSVGELFF
NA,TRBD1,TRBJ1-2,TRBV5-6,TGTGCCAGCAGCTCAACAGGGGTATATGGCTGCACCTTC,CASSSTGVYGCTF
NA,TRBD2,TRBJ2-5,TRBV5-1,TGCGCCAGCAGCAGGATGGGACTAGCTTCAGAGACCCAGTACTTC,CASSRMGLASETQYF
few,NA,TRBJ2-7,TRBV4-3,TGCGCCAGCAGCCAATACGAGGAGGGAAACGCCTACGAGCAGTACTTC,CASSQYEEGNAYEQYF
NA,TRBD2,TRBJ2-4,TRBV7-9,TGTGCCAGCAACAGCGGGAGCAAAAACATTCAGTACTTC,CASNSGSKNIQYF
NA,TRBD2,TRBJ2-3,TRBV6-2/TRBV6-3,TGTGCCAGCAGTTACCGACTACTCGATAAGCGGGGGATCACAGATACGCAGTATTTT,CASSYRLLDKRGITDTQYF
NA,NA,TRBJ1-2,TRBV2,TGTGCCAGCAGTGTCAGGACCCGCGGGGCCTATGGCTACACCTTC,CASSVRTRGAYGYTF
few,NA,TRBJ1-5,TRBV7-2,TGTGCCAGCAGCTTTCTCAATCGGTATCAGCCCCAGCATTTT,CASSFLNRYQPQHF
NA,TRBD2,TRBJ2-1,TRBV7-4,TGTGCCAGCAGCCCCTCCCCGGGCGGGAGTAGAGGCAGTGAGCAGTTCTTC,CASSPSPGGSRGSEQFF
NA,NA,TRBJ2-5,TRBV12-3/TRBV12-4,TGTGCCAGCAGTGCTACAGGCCCTGAGACCCAGTACTTC,CASSATGPETQYF
many,TRBD1,TRBJ1-2,TRBV7-2,TGTGCCAGCAGCTTATCACAGGGGGGGTGGGATGGCTACACCTTC,CASSLSQGGWDGYTF
many,NA,TRBJ1-1,TRBV7-9,TGTGCCAGCGGGTCCCAGGAGAACACTGAAGCTTTCTTT,CASGSQENTEAFF
few,NA,TRBJ2-5,TRBV2,TGTGCCAGCAAGCCCAGGGGGGCTATCGAGACCCAGTACTTC,CASKPRGAIETQYF
NA,TRBD2,TRBJ2-1,TRBV7-6,TGTGCCAGCAGCCGCGGAGCGGGGGGGCCTTTTACTTCGAATGAGCAGTTCTTC,CASSRGAGGPFTSNEQFF
few,NA,TRBJ2-4,TRBV27,TGTGCCAGCAGTTTGTCTAAGACAGGTATTCAGTACTTC,CASSLSKTGIQYF
NA,NA,TRBJ2-3,TRBV6-5,TGTGCCAGCATGGGGGAGCGAAATACGCAGTATTTT,CASMGERNTQYF
many,NA,TRBJ1-2,TRBV7-2,TGTGCCAGCAGCCCGGCAGACTCGTACTATGGCTACACCTTC,CASSPADSYYGYTF
few,NA,TRBJ2-1,TRBV6-2/TRBV6-3,TGTGCCAGCTCCGATCCCAGGGGCGTTAGGCAGTTCTTC,CASSDPRGVRQFF
NA,NA,TRBJ2-3,TRBV5-5,TGTGCCAGCAGCTTGTTGGAAAGAGGTTCGCAGTATTTT,CASSLLERGSQYF
NA,TRBD1,TRBJ1-4,TRBV12-3/TRBV12-4,TGTGCCAGCAGTCCCTGGACAGGGAGGTCTGAAAAACTGTTTTTT,CASSPWTGRSEKLFF
NA,NA,TRBJ2-3,TRBV20-1,TGCAGTGCTAGAGATCTGGCAGATACGCAGTATTTT,CSARDLADTQYF
many,NA,TRBJ2-7,TRBV7-2,TGTGCCAGCAGCAGGGGGTGGGGCGCTTCCTACGAGCAGTACTTC,CASSRGWGASYEQYF
NA,TRBD2,TRBJ2-1,TRBV6-5,TGTGCCAGCAGTTACCAAGGACTAGCGGGGTGGTCCTACAATGAGCAGTTCTTC,CASSYQGLAGWSYNEQFF
NA,NA,TRBJ2-5,TRBV25-1,TGTGCCAGCACGAACGGGGAGACCCAGTACTTC,CASTNGETQYF
few,NA,TRBJ2-7,TRBV5-5,TGTGCCAGCAGTCCAGGGCCTTTCAGTGGGCAGTACTTC,CASSPGPFSGQYF
NA,TRBD2,TRBJ2-3,TRBV7-2,TGTGCCAGCGGGTCAAGATATAGGCGGGAGGGCTTTGATACGCAGTATTTT,CASGSRYRREGFDTQYF
NA,TRBD2,TRBJ2-3,TRBV4-3,TGCGCCAGCAACCTACTAGCGGATACTCCCCGGGTCTACACAGATACGCAGTATTTT,CASNLLADTPRVYTDTQYF
NA,NA,TRBJ1-6,TRBV6-1,TGTGCCAGCAGTGAACCCCACCTGACGATACCCCTCCACTTT,CASSEPHLTIPLHF
few,NA,TRBJ2-5,TRBV10-2,TGCGCCAGCAGCGTAGGATTGGGTGGAGGGGAGGAGACCCAGTACTTC,CASSVGLGGGEETQYF
NA,TRBD2,TRBJ2-1,TRBV19,TGTGCCAGTAGTATAGATCTGTCGAGCGGGAGGGCCTACAATGAGCAGTTCTTC,CASSIDLSSGRAYNEQFF
NA,TRBD1,TRBJ1-1,TRBV5-1,TGCGCCAGCAGCATTACAGGGGAAACTGAAGCTTTCTTT,CASSITGETEAFF